This entry features one T cell receptor beta chain sequence. Antigen specificity is unknown. PCR amplification relied on 60 Vbeta primers (plus 13 Jbeta primers). TCRdb keeps only in-frame clones here, not all; method: immunoSEQ multiplex PCR. The sample contains under 200,000 clones, 75% to 85% of which appear only once. This CDR3 has 14 residues. Germline V lookup: CDR1 SEHNR, CDR2 FQNEAQ (reference sequence). The ends lost 3 bases at V and 6 bases at J; junction bases unmatched: 1. This entry comes from a study of cytomegalovirus exposure and HLA in healthy donors. Regarding the study as a whole: In a later analysis, HLA-C alleles had the fewest associated TCRs, DRB1 alleles the most. The classifier was said to identify cytomegalovirus status with high specificity and sensitivity.

Among the donors, all were healthy bone marrow donors. The sample taken for sequencing was PBMCs. The V call is TRBV7-9, the J call TRBJ1-6; 8 positions agree with TRBD1. This sequence was found in a young woman in good health and CMV-seronegative. CDR3 sequence: CASSFDRGNSPLHF. The CDR3 DNA follows: TGTGCCAGCAGCTTCGACAGGGGTAATTCACCCCTCCACTTT.